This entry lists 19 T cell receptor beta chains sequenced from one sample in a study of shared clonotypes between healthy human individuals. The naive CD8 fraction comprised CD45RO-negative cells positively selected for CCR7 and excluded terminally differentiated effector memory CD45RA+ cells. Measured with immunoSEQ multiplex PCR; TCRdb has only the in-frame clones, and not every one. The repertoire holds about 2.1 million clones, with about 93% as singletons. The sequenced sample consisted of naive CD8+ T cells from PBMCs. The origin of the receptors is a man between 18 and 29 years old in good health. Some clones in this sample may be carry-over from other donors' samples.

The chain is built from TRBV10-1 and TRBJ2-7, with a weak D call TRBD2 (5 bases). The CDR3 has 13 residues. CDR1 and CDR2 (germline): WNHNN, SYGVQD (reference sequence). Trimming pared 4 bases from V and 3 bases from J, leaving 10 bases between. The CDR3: CASSGGEGYEQYF. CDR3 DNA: TGCGCCAGCAGTGGTGGAGAGGGCTACGAGCAGTACTTC.

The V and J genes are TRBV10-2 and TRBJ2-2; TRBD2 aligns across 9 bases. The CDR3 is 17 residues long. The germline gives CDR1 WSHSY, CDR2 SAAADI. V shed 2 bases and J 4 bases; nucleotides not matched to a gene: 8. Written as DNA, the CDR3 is TGCGCCAGCAGTGAGGGTGGCGGGAGGGCCATCACCGGGGAGCTGTTTTTT. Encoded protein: CASSEGGGRAITGELFF.

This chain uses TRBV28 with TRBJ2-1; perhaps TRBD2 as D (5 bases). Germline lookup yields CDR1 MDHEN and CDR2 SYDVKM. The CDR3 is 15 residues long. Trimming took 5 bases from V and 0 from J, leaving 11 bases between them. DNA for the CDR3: TGTGCCAGCAGTGCTACTAGGAGCTCCTACAATGAGCAGTTCTTC. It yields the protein CASSATRSSYNEQFF.

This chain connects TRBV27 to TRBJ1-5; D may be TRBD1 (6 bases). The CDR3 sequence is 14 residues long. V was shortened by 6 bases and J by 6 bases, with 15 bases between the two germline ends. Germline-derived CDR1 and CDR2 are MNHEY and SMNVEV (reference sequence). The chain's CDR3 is CASSPGGAGQPQHF. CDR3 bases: TGTGCCAGCAGCCCCGGGGGCGCGGGTCAGCCCCAGCATTTT.

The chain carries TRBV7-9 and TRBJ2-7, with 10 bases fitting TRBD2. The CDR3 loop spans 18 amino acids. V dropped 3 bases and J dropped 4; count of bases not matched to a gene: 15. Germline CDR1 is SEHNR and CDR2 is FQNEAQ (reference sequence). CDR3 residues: CASSFPNPSSGSQYEQYF. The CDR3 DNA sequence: TGTGCCAGCAGCTTCCCAAACCCTTCTAGCGGGAGTCAGTACGAGCAGTACTTC.

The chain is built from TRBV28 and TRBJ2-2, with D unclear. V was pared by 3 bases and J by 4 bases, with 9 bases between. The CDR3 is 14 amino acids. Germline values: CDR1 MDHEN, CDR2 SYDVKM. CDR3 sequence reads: CASSFLVPTGELFF. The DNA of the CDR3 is TGTGCCAGCAGTTTCCTAGTCCCCACCGGGGAGCTGTTTTTT.

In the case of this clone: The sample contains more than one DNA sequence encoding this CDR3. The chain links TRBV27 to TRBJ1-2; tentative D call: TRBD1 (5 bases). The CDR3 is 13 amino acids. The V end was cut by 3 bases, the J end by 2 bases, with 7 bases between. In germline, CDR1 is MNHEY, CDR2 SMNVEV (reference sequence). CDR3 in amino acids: CASSLEGNYGYTF. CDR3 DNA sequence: TGTGCCAGCAGTTTGGAGGGGAACTATGGCTACACCTTC.

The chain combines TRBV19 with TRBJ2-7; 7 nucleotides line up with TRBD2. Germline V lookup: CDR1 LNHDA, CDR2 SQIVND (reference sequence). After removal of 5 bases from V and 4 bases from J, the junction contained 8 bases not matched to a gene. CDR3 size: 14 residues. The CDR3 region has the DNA TGTGCCAGTAGTTCGGCGGGAGAACGGTACGAGCAGTACTTC. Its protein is CASSSAGERYEQYF. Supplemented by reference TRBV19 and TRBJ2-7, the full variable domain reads DGGITQSPKYLFRKEGQNVTLSCEQNLNHDAMYWYRQDPGQGLRLIYYSQIVNDFQKGDIAEGYSVSREKKESFPLTVTSAQKNPTAFYLCASSSAGERYEQYFGPGTRLTVT.

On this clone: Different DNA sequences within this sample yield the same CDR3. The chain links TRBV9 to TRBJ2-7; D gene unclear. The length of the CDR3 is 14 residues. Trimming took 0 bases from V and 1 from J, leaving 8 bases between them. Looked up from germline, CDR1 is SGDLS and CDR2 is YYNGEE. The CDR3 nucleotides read TGTGCCAGCAGCGTAGTACCAGGTTCCTACGAGCAGTACTTC. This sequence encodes CASSVVPGSYEQYF.

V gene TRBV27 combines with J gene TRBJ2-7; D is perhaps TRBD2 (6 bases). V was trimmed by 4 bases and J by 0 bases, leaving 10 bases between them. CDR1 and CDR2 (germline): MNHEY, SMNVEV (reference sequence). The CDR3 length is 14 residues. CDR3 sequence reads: CASSSRGYSYEQYF. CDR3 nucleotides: TGTGCCAGCAGTTCGCGGGGTTACTCCTACGAGCAGTACTTC.

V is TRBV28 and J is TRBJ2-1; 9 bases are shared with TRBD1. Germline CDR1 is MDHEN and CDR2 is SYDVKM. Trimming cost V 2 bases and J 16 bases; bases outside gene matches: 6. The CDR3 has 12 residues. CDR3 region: CASSLQGQGEFF. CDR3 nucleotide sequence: TGTGCCAGCAGTTTACAGGGACAGGGAGAATTCTTC.

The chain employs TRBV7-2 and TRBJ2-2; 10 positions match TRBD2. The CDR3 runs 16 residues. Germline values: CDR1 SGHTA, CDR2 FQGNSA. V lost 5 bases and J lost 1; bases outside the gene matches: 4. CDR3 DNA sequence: TGTGCCAGCAGCCTCCGGACTAGCGGGAACACCGGGGAGCTGTTTTTT. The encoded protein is CASSLRTSGNTGELFF.

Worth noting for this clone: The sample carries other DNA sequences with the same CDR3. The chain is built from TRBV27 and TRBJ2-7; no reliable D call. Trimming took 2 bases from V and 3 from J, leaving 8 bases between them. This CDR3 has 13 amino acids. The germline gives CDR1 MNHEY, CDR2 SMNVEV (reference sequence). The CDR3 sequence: CASSLEGDYEQYF. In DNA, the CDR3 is TGTGCCAGCAGTTTAGAAGGCGACTACGAGCAGTACTTC.

The CDR3 DNA is TGCAGCGCCTGGGACAGCTACGAGCAGTACTTC. Its translation is CSAWDSYEQYF. V gene TRBV29-1 combines with J gene TRBJ2-7; TRBD1 matches 7 bases. This CDR3 comprises 11 residues. V was pared by 7 bases and J by 3 bases, with 3 bases of the junction left unmatched. Germline CDR1 SQVTM, CDR2 ANQGSEA.

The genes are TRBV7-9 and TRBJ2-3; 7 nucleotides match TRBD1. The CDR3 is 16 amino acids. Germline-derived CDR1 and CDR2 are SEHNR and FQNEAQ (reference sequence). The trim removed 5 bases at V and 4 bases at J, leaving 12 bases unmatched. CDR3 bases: TGTGCCAGCAGCATAACCCGAGGGGGCAACGCAGATACGCAGTATTTT. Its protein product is CASSITRGGNADTQYF.

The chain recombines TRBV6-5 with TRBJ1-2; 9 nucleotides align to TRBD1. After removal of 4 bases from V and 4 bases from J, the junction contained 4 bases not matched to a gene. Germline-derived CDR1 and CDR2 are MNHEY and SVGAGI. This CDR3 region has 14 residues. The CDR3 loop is CASSLTGGVYGYTF. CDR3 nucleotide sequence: TGTGCCAGCAGTTTGACAGGGGGAGTCTATGGCTACACCTTC.

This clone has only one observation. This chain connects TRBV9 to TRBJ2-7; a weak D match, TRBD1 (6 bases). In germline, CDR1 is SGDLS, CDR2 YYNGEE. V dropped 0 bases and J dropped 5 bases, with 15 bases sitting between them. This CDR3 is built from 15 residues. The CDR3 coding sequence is TGTGCCAGCAGCGTAGAGGGGCAGGGGTCTAACGAGCAGTACTTC. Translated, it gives CASSVEGQGSNEQYF.

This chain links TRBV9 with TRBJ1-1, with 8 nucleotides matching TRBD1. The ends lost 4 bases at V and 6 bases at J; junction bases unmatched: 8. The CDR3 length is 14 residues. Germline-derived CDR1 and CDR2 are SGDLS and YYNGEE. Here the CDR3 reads CASSPEDREAEAFF. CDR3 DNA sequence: TGTGCCAGCAGCCCAGAGGACAGGGAGGCTGAAGCTTTCTTT.

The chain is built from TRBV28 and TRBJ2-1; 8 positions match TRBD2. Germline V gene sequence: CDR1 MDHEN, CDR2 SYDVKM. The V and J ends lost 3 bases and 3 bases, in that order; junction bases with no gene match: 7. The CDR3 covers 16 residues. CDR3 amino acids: CASSFRSGSYYNEQFF. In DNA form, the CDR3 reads TGTGCCAGCAGTTTTAGGAGCGGGAGTTACTACAATGAGCAGTTCTTC.